This TCR beta chain was retrieved from a study of OX40 agonist ivuxolimab in advanced cancers. Whole-study context: Head and neck, renal cell, melanoma or hepatocellular carcinoma were the cancers that dose-escalation patients had.

The table came from immunoSEQ multiplex PCR; TCRdb's copy has only in-frame clones and leaves some out. This sample has 98,000 or so clones, with about nine tenths found just once. CDR1 and CDR2 (germline): LNHDA, SQIVND (reference sequence). CDR3 length: 13 amino acids. Trimming removed 10 bases from V and 2 bases from J, with 12 bases in between. The clonotype comes from an adult with an advanced solid tumor such as melanoma, head and neck, liver or kidney cancer. J is TRBJ1-5 and V is TRBV19; D perhaps matches TRBD1 (5 bases). Material: CD4+ or CD8+ T cells sorted from blood, obtained in a trial of the OX40 agonist ivuxolimab. CDR3 bases: TGTGCCATCTCCGGGGGACGCAATCAGCCCCAGCATTTT. This translates into CAISGGRNQPQHF.